This T cell receptor beta chain was retrieved from a study of vaccination and CD4 T cells after COVID-19. In the study overall: Post-vaccination specimens were collected at a median of about 70 days following dose two (range 14 to 241).

Cultured CD4+ T cell DNA was sequenced using the Oncomine TCR Beta short-read assay. Via MiXCR, TCRdb re-called the PCR reads, giving one row per CDR3 protein. The sample records more than 15,000 distinct CDR3 sequences, roughly three fifths being singletons. Treatment reported: approximately 11-day PBMC culture with coronavirus spike peptide pools or control peptides (ViraFEST assay). Patients returned positive PCR results between March and December 2020, earlier than US Alpha, Beta and Delta variants. General observations from the study: Vaccine-specific clones numbering 304 of 307 showed spike mono-reactivity in convalescent patients.

The CDR3 spans 11 residues. Germline lookup yields CDR1 DFQATT and CDR2 SNEGSKA (reference sequence). On this clonotype: Its target is unknown.

This clonotype was obtained from a human donor who had recovered from COVID-19. Sequenced material: CD4+ T cells from blood, cultured in vitro, taken after SARS-CoV-2 vaccination. The genes are TRBV20-1 and TRBJ1-1; D gene uncertain. The chain's CDR3 is CRGGQNTEAFF. CDR3 coding DNA: TGCAGGGGAGGGCAGAACACTGAAGCTTTCTTT.